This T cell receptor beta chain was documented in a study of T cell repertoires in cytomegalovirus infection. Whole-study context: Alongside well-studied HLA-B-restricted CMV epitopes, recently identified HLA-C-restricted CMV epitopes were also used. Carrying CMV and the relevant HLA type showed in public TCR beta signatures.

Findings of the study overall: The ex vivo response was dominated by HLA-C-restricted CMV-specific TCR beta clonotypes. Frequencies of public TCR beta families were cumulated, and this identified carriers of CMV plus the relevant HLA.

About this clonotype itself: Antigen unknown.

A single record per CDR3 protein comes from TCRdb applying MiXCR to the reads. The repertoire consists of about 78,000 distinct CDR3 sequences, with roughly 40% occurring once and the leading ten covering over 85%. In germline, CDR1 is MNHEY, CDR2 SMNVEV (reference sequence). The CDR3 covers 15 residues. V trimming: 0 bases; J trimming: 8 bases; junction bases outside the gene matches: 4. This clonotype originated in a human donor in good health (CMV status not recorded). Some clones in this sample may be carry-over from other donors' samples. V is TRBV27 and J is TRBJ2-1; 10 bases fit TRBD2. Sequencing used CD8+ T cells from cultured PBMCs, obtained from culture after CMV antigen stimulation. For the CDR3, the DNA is TGTGCCAGCAGTTTATCCAGCGGGGGGGGGTATGAGCAGTTCTTC. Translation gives CASSLSSGGGYEQFF.